The 19 T cell receptor beta chains reported below all come from one sample, sequenced in a study of breast tumors, draining lymph nodes, adjacent tissues. One entry per CDR3 protein, called by TCRdb with MiXCR from the multiplex PCR reads. The table shows around 70,000 distinct CDR3 sequences, with 40% to 45% occurring only once. The sample comprised breast tumor tissue. The receptors come from a female donor with breast cancer. Some clones in this sample may be carry-over from other donors' samples.

This clonotype was recorded many times. The V call is TRBV19, the J call TRBJ1-5; the D is unclear. Trimming took off 10 bases at V and 0 bases at J, with 16 bases between the two ends. The CDR3 runs 15 residues. Looked up from germline, CDR1 is LNHDA and CDR2 is SQIVND (reference sequence). The DNA for the CDR3 is TGTGCCACCCGAGAAAGGGCGCATAGCAATCAGCCCCAGCATTTT. This gives the protein CATRERAHSNQPQHF.

The V gene is TRBV20-1, the J gene TRBJ2-7, with 11 bases identical to TRBD2. With 6 bases clipped from V and 2 bases from J, the junction kept 6 bases outside the gene matches. CDR3 length equals 14 residues. CDR1 is DFQATT and CDR2 is SNEGSKA in the germline V gene (reference sequence). The CDR3 coding sequence is TGCAGTGCATCACCGGGACTAGCGGCCTACGAGCAGTACTTC. Translation gives CSASPGLAAYEQYF.

As for this clonotype: At one boundary the junction diverges from the germline segment, which might be a read error. The gene calls are TRBV9 and TRBJ1-2; 9 bases are a match to TRBD1. CDR3 length: 15 residues. CDR1 and CDR2 from the germline V gene are SGDLS and YYNGEE. The CDR3 protein is CASSPNLQGAGGSTF. As DNA, the CDR3 is TGTGCCAGCAGCCCTAACCTACAGGGGGCAGGGGGCTCCACCTTC. Using reference TRBV9 and TRBJ1-2 for the parts outside the CDR3, the full variable domain is DSGVTQTPKHLITATGQRVTLRCSPRSGDLSVYWYQQSLDQGLQFLIQYYNGEERAKGNILERFSAQQFPDLHSELNLSSLELGDSALYFCASSPNLQGAGGSTFGSGTRLTVV.

This clonotype was counted ten times or more. This chain uses TRBV5-8 with TRBJ2-3; TRBD1 might be the D (6 bases). The germline V gene has CDR1 SGHTS and CDR2 YDEGEE. This CDR3 has 16 amino acids. Trimming removed 0 bases from V and 1 base from J, with 12 bases in between. The CDR3 reads CASSLGWGLGTDTQYF. In DNA form, the CDR3 reads TGTGCCAGCAGCTTGGGGTGGGGGCTAGGCACAGATACGCAGTATTTT.

Concerning this clonotype: A much larger clone differs from this one at a single base, so this may be a read error. This chain links TRBV18 with TRBJ1-4; 9 nucleotides match TRBD1. The CDR3 extends over 15 amino acids. The germline CDR1 and CDR2 sequences are KGHSH and LQKENI. Here the CDR3 DNA reads TGTGCCAGCTCTCCCCCGGGACAGGGAGGTGAAAAACTGATTTTT. Amino acid sequence: CASSPPGQGGEKLIF.

This clonotype was observed at least ten times. V and J are TRBV12-3 or TRBV12-4 and TRBJ1-2; D remains unclear. V was cut by 3 bases and J by 7 bases, with 6 bases left in between. This CDR3 has 11 amino acids. CDR3 nucleotide sequence: TGTGCCAGCAGTTTTGGAGGTGGCTACACCTTC. Amino acids: CASSFGGGYTF.

This clonotype was counted at least ten times. A read error may explain this, as a much larger clone is one base away. This sequence joins TRBV2 and TRBJ2-5, with 15 bases aligning to TRBD2. The CDR3 runs to 16 residues. Germline CDR1 and CDR2: SNHLY and FYNNEI. Germline trimming cut 3 bases from V and 1 base from J; bases unmatched to any gene: 0. CDR3 in amino acids: CASSEGLAGGQETQYF. The CDR3 nucleotides read TGTGCCAGCAGTGAGGGACTAGCGGGAGGCCAAGAGACCCAGTACTTC.

Note on this clonotype: A much larger clone sits a single nucleotide away, making a read error possible. The chain joins TRBV7-6 to TRBJ1-2; no definite D call. Looked up from germline, CDR1 is SGHVS and CDR2 is FNYEAQ. The length of the CDR3 is 16 residues. The CDR3 DNA follows: TGTGCCAGCAGCTTACTAGGAGGGATAACTGCTTATGGCCACACCTTC. Amino acid sequence: CASSLLGGITAYGHTF. Looking up the rest from reference TRBV7-6 and TRBJ1-2 gives the full variable domain: GAGVSQSPRYKVTKRGQDVALRCDPISGHVSLYWYRQALGQGPEFLTYFNYEAQQDKSGLPNDRFSAERPEGSISTLTIQRTEQRDSAMYRCASSLLGGITAYGHTFGSGTRLTVV.

The chain carries TRBV20-1 and TRBJ2-2, with 10 bases aligning to TRBD1. The V gene end was trimmed by 6 bases and the J gene end by 3 bases; junction bases not matched to a gene: 7. This CDR3 has 15 amino acids. CDR1 is DFQATT and CDR2 is SNEGSKA in the germline V gene (reference sequence). The CDR3 DNA follows: TGCAGTGCCCCGGACAGGGGGGGAGACACCGGGGAGCTGTTTTTT. This encodes CSAPDRGGDTGELFF.

This clonotype has only a few counts. The chain uses TRBV27 and TRBJ2-7, with D unresolved. Germline lookup yields CDR1 MNHEY and CDR2 SMNVEV (reference sequence). The V gene lost 2 bases and the J gene lost 1 base, with 15 bases spanning the gap. The CDR3 consists of 16 residues. The CDR3 loop is CASSLGLPGPSYEQYF. Here the CDR3 DNA reads TGTGCCAGCAGTTTAGGCCTGCCCGGGCCTTCCTACGAGCAGTACTTC.

This chain connects TRBV6-2 or TRBV6-3 to TRBJ2-1, with TRBD2 identical over 10 bases. The CDR3 is made up of 15 amino acids. CDR1 MNHEY and CDR2 SVGEGT come from the germline V gene. With 5 bases clipped from V and 6 bases from J, the junction kept 7 bases outside the gene matches. CDR3 amino acids: CASSHLLAGINEQFF. The CDR3 DNA is TGTGCCAGCAGTCACCTACTAGCGGGGATCAATGAGCAGTTCTTC.

This clonotype appeared many times. The chain links TRBV7-8 to TRBJ1-4; 7 bases map to TRBD1. Germline V gives CDR1 SGHVS, CDR2 FQNEAQ. J lost 7 bases, V lost 2 bases, and 16 bases had no gene match. There are 18 residues in the CDR3. This CDR3 is CASSLSGTGAARGEKLFF. The DNA of the CDR3 is TGTGCCAGCAGCTTATCGGGTACAGGGGCGGCCCGTGGTGAAAAACTGTTTTTT. The full variable domain, in which reference TRBV7-8 and TRBJ1-4 provide the parts outside the CDR3, is GAGVSQSPRYKVAKRGQDVALRCDPISGHVSLFWYQQALGQGPEFLTYFQNEAQLDKSGLPSDRFFAERPEGSVSTLKIQRTQQEDSAVYLCASSLSGTGAARGEKLFFGSGTQLSVL.

There are many counts of this clonotype. The rearrangement links TRBV4-1 to TRBJ2-3, with TRBD2 matching 10 bases. Per the germline V gene, CDR1 is MGHRA and CDR2 is YSYEKL. Trimming took 2 bases from V and 2 from J; bases not matched to a gene: 7. The CDR3 has 17 amino acids. This CDR3 is CASSQSGSGGPTDTQYF. DNA of the CDR3: TGCGCCAGCAGCCAATCCGGTAGCGGGGGGCCCACAGATACGCAGTATTTT.

V is TRBV6-5 and J is TRBJ2-2, with 13 bases identical to TRBD2. The CDR3 has 16 amino acids. Trimming took 6 bases from V and 9 from J; bases not matched to a gene: 10. CDR1 is MNHEY, CDR2 SVGAGI, per germline. Here the CDR3 DNA reads TGTGCCAGCAGGTCACTAGCGGGGGGGCCAGACCGGGAGCTGTTTTTT. Residues: CASRSLAGGPDRELFF.

This clonotype was counted ten times or more. The chain is built from TRBV20-1 and TRBJ2-5; 8 bases fit TRBD2. V dropped 8 bases and J dropped 5; count of bases not matched to a gene: 10. CDR3 size: 13 residues. Germline V gives CDR1 DFQATT, CDR2 SNEGSKA (reference sequence). The CDR3 loop is CSPLAGTGETQYF. The CDR3 coding sequence is TGCAGTCCTTTAGCGGGAACGGGGGAGACCCAGTACTTC.

In this sample, this clonotype turned up a few times. A read error is possible here, since a much larger clone lies one base away. The chain employs TRBV5-1 and TRBJ2-3; D ambiguous. Germline V gene sequence: CDR1 SGHRS, CDR2 YFSETQ. This CDR3 comprises 13 residues. The CDR3: CASSAQRTDAQYF. DNA of the CDR3: TGCGCCAGCAGCGCCCAGCGCACAGATGCGCAGTATTTT.

V and J are TRBV18 and TRBJ1-3, with D perhaps matching TRBD1 (5 bases). The germline CDR1 and CDR2 sequences are KGHSH and LQKENI. The CDR3 extends over 16 amino acids. Trimming left V 2 bases short and J 5 bases short, with 16 bases between. CDR3 DNA: TGTGCCAGCTCACCAGAGCAGGGAGGATCTCGAAACACCATATATTTT. Its protein is CASSPEQGGSRNTIYF.

This chain links TRBV20-1 with TRBJ2-2; the match to TRBD2 covers 10 bases. The CDR3 totals 18 residues. With V trimmed by 4 bases and J by 6 bases, 17 bases remained unmatched. The germline CDR1 and CDR2 sequences are DFQATT and SNEGSKA (reference sequence). CDR3 DNA: TGCAGTGCTAACGGAGGTTGGGCGCTAGCGGGAGTTCCCGGGGAGCTGTTTTTT. Its protein is CSANGGWALAGVPGELFF.

The table lists this clonotype with many counts. The V and J genes are TRBV7-2 and TRBJ2-5, with TRBD1 matching over 9 bases. With 6 bases clipped from V and 2 bases from J, the junction kept 1 base outside the gene matches. CDR1 is SGHTA and CDR2 is FQGNSA in the germline V gene. This CDR3 region has 13 residues. This CDR3 is CASRGTGQETQYF. The CDR3 DNA sequence: TGTGCCAGCAGAGGGACAGGGCAAGAGACCCAGTACTTC.